Detailed here is one T cell receptor (beta chain). Antigen: not known. Sequenced by immunoSEQ multiplex PCR; TCRdb stores in-frame clones only, minus some. Found here are about 60,000 clones, around four fifths of them singletons; the top ten hold about 3.8%. This entry is derived from a study of siplizumab effects on memory and regulatory T cells. Notes on the study in general: With siplizumab, mappable alloreactive CD4+ clones averaged roughly 69% Treg-derived, versus less than 30% in controls. Just a small share of alloreactive clones was traced back to unstimulated subsets. In siplizumab cultures, the suppressive function of proliferating Tregs remained unconfirmed.

The CDR3 loop spans 13 amino acids. Trimming left V 2 bases short and J 7 bases short, with 9 bases between. The germline CDR1 and CDR2 sequences are SGHRS and YFSETQ. The J gene is TRBJ2-2, the V gene TRBV5-1; D is undetermined. The TCR comes from a human donor in good health. Material for sequencing was memory CD4+ T cells sorted from blood. The CDR3 nucleotides are TGCGCCAGCAGCTTAGGTGACCGCGGGGAGCTGTTTTTT. It yields the protein CASSLGDRGELFF.